Shown below are 26 T cell receptor beta chains from a single sample sequenced in a study of chemoradiotherapy in HPV16-positive cancers. Profiling relied on immunoSEQ multiplex PCR, and the TCRdb table lists in-frame clones only, not all of them. Of more than 13,000 clones listed, roughly 88% are singletons. Sequenced material: blood, taken from a patient who underwent chemoradiotherapy. These receptors were collected from a human donor with HPV-associated anogenital cancer.

This sequence joins TRBV30 and TRBJ1-3; the D is unclear. This CDR3 region has 12 residues. CDR1 and CDR2 from the germline V gene are GTSNPN and SVGIG (reference sequence). The V end was cut by 1 base, the J end by 4 bases, with 5 bases between. The CDR3 loop reads CAWSGQGNTIYF. Written as DNA, the CDR3 is TGTGCCTGGAGTGGGCAGGGAAACACCATATATTTT. The variable domain in full, completed from reference TRBV30 and TRBJ1-3, reads SQTIHQWPATLVQPVGSPLSLECTVEGTSNPNLYWYRQAAGRGLQLLFYSVGIGQISSEVPQNLSASRPQDRQFILSSKKLLLSDSGFYLCAWSGQGNTIYFGEGSWLTVV.

J is TRBJ2-1 and V is TRBV18, with a tentative D call TRBD1 (6 bases). Germline V lookup: CDR1 KGHSH, CDR2 LQKENI. Trimming stripped 5 bases from V and 10 bases from J, with 9 bases between. The CDR3 is made up of 11 amino acids. CDR3 coding DNA: TGTGCCAGCTCATTCAGGGGCGAGCAGTTCTTC. Its translation: CASSFRGEQFF.

In nucleotides, the CDR3 is TGCAGCGTTGAACGGCAGACCTTACGCAATGAGCAGTTCTTC. Translation gives CSVERQTLRNEQFF. The V gene is TRBV29-1, the J gene TRBJ2-1; unclear D gene. V lost 2 bases to trimming and J lost 6 bases, with 14 bases between them. Germline lookup yields CDR1 SQVTM and CDR2 ANQGSEA. CDR3 size: 14 residues.

This clone occurred a few times. V is TRBV18 and J is TRBJ2-3; D remains ambiguous. The CDR3 sequence is 12 residues long. Per germline, CDR1 KGHSH and CDR2 LQKENI. V was clipped by 5 bases and J by 2 bases, with 5 bases between them. As DNA, the CDR3 is TGTGCCAGCTCAAGGTCCACAGATACGCAGTATTTT. As protein: CASSRSTDTQYF.

This chain connects TRBV9 to TRBJ1-2, with D possibly matching TRBD1 (5 bases). V was trimmed by 2 bases and J by 3 bases, leaving 11 bases between them. Germline V gene sequence: CDR1 SGDLS, CDR2 YYNGEE. The CDR3 sequence is 14 residues long. The CDR3 loop reads CASSVDGADYGYTF. The CDR3, as DNA: TGTGCCAGCAGCGTTGATGGGGCTGACTATGGCTACACCTTC.

To note about this clone: The DNA is omitted, as the CDR3 cannot be located on it reliably, and the CDR3 follows TCRdb's listing. The rearrangement uses TRBV9 and TRBJ2-1. Germline CDR1 is SGDLS and CDR2 is YYNGEE. 12 amino acids form the CDR3, both terminal residues included. CDR3: CASSVGRGTPFF.

The genes are TRBV6-5 and TRBJ1-2; tentatively, D is TRBD1 (5 bases). The CDR3 covers 14 residues. V lost 4 bases and J lost 7, with 16 bases in between. Per germline, CDR1 MNHEY and CDR2 SVGAGI. As DNA, the CDR3 is TGTGCCAGCAGTTGGTCCGGGGGAGGGGTTGGCTACACCTTC. Protein sequence: CASSWSGGGVGYTF.

This clone appeared a few times. The chain is built from TRBV19 and TRBJ1-5; maybe TRBD1 (6 bases). The CDR3 is made up of 16 amino acids. The V end lost 3 bases, the J end lost 0 bases, and 12 bases lay between the germline ends. The V gene's germline CDR1 is LNHDA and CDR2 SQIVND (reference sequence). The CDR3 sequence is CASSISGGPSNQPQHF. DNA for the CDR3: TGTGCCAGTAGTATTTCGGGGGGCCCTAGCAATCAGCCCCAGCATTTT.

The chain links TRBV6-6 to TRBJ1-2; 7 bases map to TRBD1. Germline loops: CDR1 MNHNY, CDR2 SVGAGI (reference sequence). The V gene end was trimmed by 6 bases and the J gene end by 5 bases; junction bases not matched to a gene: 12. This CDR3 contains 15 residues. In DNA, the CDR3 is TGTGCCAGCAGCCCGACAGGGTCCAGTAATTATGGCTACACCTTC. This gives the protein CASSPTGSSNYGYTF.

This clone appeared a single time. The chain couples TRBV5-6 to TRBJ1-2; D remains ambiguous. Trimming took 0 bases from V and 6 from J, leaving 15 bases between them. The CDR3 consists of 15 residues. Germline V gene data show CDR1 as SGHDT and CDR2 as YYEEEE. The CDR3 spells CASSLGTGIANGYTF. As DNA, the CDR3 is TGTGCCAGCAGCTTGGGGACCGGGATCGCTAATGGCTACACCTTC.

V is TRBV19 and J is TRBJ2-5; D gene uncertain. Germline CDR1 is LNHDA and CDR2 is SQIVND (reference sequence). This CDR3 contains 16 residues. With 4 bases removed from V and 0 bases from J, the gap between germline ends came to 15 bases. The CDR3 is CASSRLGRSYQETQYF. The CDR3 DNA is TGTGCCAGTAGTAGGTTAGGACGGAGCTACCAAGAGACCCAGTACTTC.

This clone was observed a single time. The J gene is TRBJ1-3, the V gene TRBV6-1; no reliable D call. V lost 7 bases and J 0 bases, leaving 10 bases between the germline ends. This CDR3 region has 14 residues. Looked up from germline, CDR1 is MNHNS and CDR2 is SASEGT. CDR3 protein: CASIDLRSGNTIYF. DNA of the CDR3: TGTGCCAGCATCGACCTACGCTCTGGAAACACCATATATTTT.

The genes are TRBV2 and TRBJ1-2; unclear D gene. This CDR3 spans 13 amino acids. The V and J ends lost 1 base and 4 bases respectively, with 7 bases between them. Looked up from germline, CDR1 is SNHLY and CDR2 is FYNNEI. CDR3 loop: CASSEGAVYGYTF. CDR3 in DNA: TGTGCCAGCAGTGAAGGGGCAGTCTATGGCTACACCTTC.

This chain links TRBV6-6 with TRBJ2-1, with D perhaps TRBD1 or TRBD2 (5 bases each). This CDR3 region has 13 residues. Per germline, CDR1 MNHNY and CDR2 SVGAGI (reference sequence). V lost 8 bases, J lost 8 bases, and 16 bases lay in between. The CDR3 loop reads CASGPDGGHEQFF. In nucleotides, the CDR3 is TGTGCCAGCGGGCCTGATGGGGGACATGAGCAGTTCTTC.

The count of this clone is one. This chain joins TRBV5-6 and TRBJ2-1; unclear D gene. The CDR3 runs 14 residues. V shed 0 bases and J shed 3 bases, with 7 bases lying between them. Germline V lookup: CDR1 SGHDT, CDR2 YYEEEE. The CDR3 DNA is TGTGCCAGCAGCTTGGGACAATACTACAATGAGCAGTTCTTC. This encodes CASSLGQYYNEQFF.

The sample holds one count of this clone. V usage is TRBV11-2 and J usage is TRBJ2-7; TRBD1 aligns across 10 bases. The CDR3 consists of 14 residues. CDR1 is SGHAT and CDR2 is FQNNGV in the germline V gene. V lost 3 bases to trimming and J lost 4 bases; unmatched junction nucleotides: 3. CDR3 loop: CASSFRDRGYEQYF. CDR3 DNA: TGTGCCAGCAGCTTCCGGGACAGGGGTTACGAGCAGTACTTC. The whole variable domain, remainder taken from reference TRBV11-2 and TRBJ2-7, is EAGVAQSPRYKIIEKRQSVAFWCNPISGHATLYWYQQILGQGPKLLIQFQNNGVVDDSQLPKDRFSAERLKGVDSTLKIQPAKLEDSAVYLCASSFRDRGYEQYFGPGTRLTVT.

This sequence joins TRBV5-4 and TRBJ2-2; unclear D gene. Germline-derived CDR1 and CDR2 are SGHNT and YYREEE (reference sequence). This CDR3 is 15 amino acids long. Trimming cost V 2 bases and J 6 bases, with 14 bases left between them. The CDR3 DNA is TGTGCCAGCAGCTTTGGGTCACCGTGGGCCGGGGAGCTGTTTTTT. Translation: CASSFGSPWAGELFF. The whole variable domain, remainder taken from reference TRBV5-4 and TRBJ2-2, is ETGVTQSPTHLIKTRGQQVTLRCSSQSGHNTVSWYQQALGQGPQFIFQYYREEENGRGNFPPRFSGLQFPNYSSELNVNALELDDSALYLCASSFGSPWAGELFFGEGSRLTVL.

The rearrangement joins TRBV5-1 to TRBJ1-1; 7 bases are shared with TRBD1. The CDR3 contains 14 residues. V dropped 2 bases and J dropped 4; count of bases not matched to a gene: 5. The germline V gene has CDR1 SGHRS and CDR2 YFSETQ. CDR3 region: CASSFQGVVTEAFF. The CDR3, as DNA: TGCGCCAGCAGCTTCCAGGGGGTTGTCACTGAAGCTTTCTTT. Filled out from reference TRBV5-1 and TRBJ1-1, the complete variable domain reads KAGVTQTPRYLIKTRGQQVTLSCSPISGHRSVSWYQQTPGQGLQFLFEYFSETQRNKGNFPGRFSGRQFSNSRSEMNVSTLELGDSALYLCASSFQGVVTEAFFGQGTRLTVV.

The chain couples TRBV2 to TRBJ2-6; TRBD1 matches 9 bases. The V gene end was trimmed by 4 bases and the J gene end by 4 bases; junction bases not matched to a gene: 5. CDR1 and CDR2 from the germline V gene are SNHLY and FYNNEI. This CDR3 has 16 residues. Here the CDR3 reads CASSGTGVRGANVLTF. CDR3 coding DNA: TGTGCCAGCAGTGGGACAGGGGTTAGGGGGGCCAACGTCCTGACTTTC. Filled out from reference TRBV2 and TRBJ2-6, the complete variable domain reads EPEVTQTPSHQVTQMGQEVILRCVPISNHLYFYWYRQILGQKVEFLVSFYNNEISEKSEIFDDQFSVERPDGSNFTLKIRSTKLEDSAMYFCASSGTGVRGANVLTFGAGSRLTVL.

V is TRBV5-1 and J is TRBJ1-1; no firm D call. Trimming stripped 2 bases from V and 3 bases from J, with 8 bases between. Germline assignment: CDR1 SGHRS and CDR2 YFSETQ. This CDR3 has 13 residues. DNA for the CDR3: TGCGCCAGCAGCTTCGGTCTGTACACTGAAGCTTTCTTT. It specifies CASSFGLYTEAFF.

The V and J genes are TRBV25-1 and TRBJ1-5; D perhaps matches TRBD1 (5 bases). The germline V and J ends were trimmed by 2 bases and 7 bases, with 12 bases remaining between them. This CDR3 contains 14 residues. The V gene's germline CDR1 is MGHDK and CDR2 SYGVNS. The DNA of the CDR3 is TGTGCCAGCAGTGAAGGGACCCCTGGGCAGCCCCAGCATTTT. Translating gives CASSEGTPGQPQHF.

V usage is TRBV28 and J usage is TRBJ2-5, with D possibly being TRBD1 (6 bases). The CDR3 has 14 amino acids. Trimming removed 4 bases from V and 2 bases from J, with 11 bases in between. The germline gives CDR1 MDHEN, CDR2 SYDVKM. The CDR3 protein is CASSSRTAQETQYF. DNA for the CDR3: TGTGCCAGCAGTTCCCGGACAGCGCAAGAGACCCAGTACTTC.

CDR3 in DNA: TGTGCCAGCACCGGGACTTTTAGCACAGATACGCAGTATTTT. Its translation is CASTGTFSTDTQYF. V and J are TRBV6-1 and TRBJ2-3; tentatively, D is TRBD2 (6 bases). This CDR3 is 14 amino acids long. Between the trimmed V and J ends, which lost 7 bases and 0 bases, there was a span of 11 bases. Germline V gives CDR1 MNHNS, CDR2 SASEGT.

This clone was observed a single time. The chain recombines TRBV6-5 with TRBJ1-5; D remains unclear. V shed 7 bases and J shed 0 bases, with 13 bases lying between them. The CDR3 covers 15 residues. Germline-derived CDR1 and CDR2 are MNHEY and SVGAGI. Here the CDR3 DNA reads TGTGCCAGCACGGCAGGCCCCTATAGCAATCAGCCCCAGCATTTT. It specifies CASTAGPYSNQPQHF.

The sample holds a few counts of this clone. The rearrangement links TRBV25-1 to TRBJ1-6, with TRBD1 identical over 7 bases. This CDR3 has 16 amino acids. V lost 3 bases to trimming and J lost 5 bases; unmatched junction nucleotides: 7. Germline lookup yields CDR1 MGHDK and CDR2 SYGVNS. The CDR3 coding sequence is TGTGCCAGCAGTGAGAGAGGGACAGCGAATAATTCACCCCTCCACTTT. It codes for CASSERGTANNSPLHF.

This sequence joins TRBV4-1 and TRBJ1-2; D might be TRBD1 (5 bases). Trimming removed 5 bases from V and 2 bases from J, with 9 bases in between. This CDR3 has 13 amino acids. CDR1 is MGHRA, CDR2 YSYEKL, per germline. The CDR3 protein is CASSSGRNYGYTF. Written as DNA, the CDR3 is TGCGCCAGCAGCTCGGGACGGAACTATGGCTACACCTTC.